The source of this T cell receptor beta chain is a study of T cell changes during pregnancy in multiple sclerosis. Trimming removed 0 bases at V and 1 base at J, with 8 bases between. CDR3 length: 15 residues. Germline CDR1 reads SEHNR; CDR2 reads FQNEAQ (reference sequence). Assay: immunoSEQ multiplex PCR; the TCRdb copy retains only in-frame clones and omits some. The sample lists fewer than 60,000 clones, approximately 95% seen once, with 5.9% in the top ten. This TCR derives from a female donor with multiple sclerosis, enrolled in a pregnancy study. The rearrangement uses TRBV7-9 and TRBJ2-3, with a tentative D call TRBD2 (6 bases). Sequencing was performed on CD8+ T cells from peripheral blood mononuclear cells, taken in the first trimester of pregnancy. CDR3: CASSLASGGTDTQYF. The CDR3 region has the DNA TGTGCCAGCAGCTTAGCTAGCGGAGGCACAGATACGCAGTATTTT.